This entry concerns a single TCR beta chain. Which antigen it targets is not known. Base qualities are missing; no much larger clone stands one base away. The sample belongs to a study of control samples from healthy donors and cancer patients (dated by TCRdb to 2020 to 2022). The method behind the library was the immunoSEQ multiplex PCR assay. Imported from immuneACCESS, the table was reduced by TCRdb to in-frame sequences with V and J called. These copies leave out some clones; in studies compared against another copy, an unresolved V gene accounts for under half, and the cause of the remainder is not known. Across this sample there are 150,000 or so clones, with roughly 94% seen only once. The ten largest clonotypes hold 13% to 15% of the sample. Reading from cysteine to phenylalanine, the CDR3 counts 17 amino acids. Only CDR3 DNA remains: 51 bases, in frame from the first base. The junction shows trimming of 4 bases on V and 6 bases on J, plus 25 bases between the germline ends. In the germline V gene, CDR1 corresponds to SGHRS and CDR2 to YFSETQ.

The source material was PBMCs. This TCR was sampled from a man in his 60s with colorectal cancer. Here the chain combines TRBV5-1 and TRBJ1-2; there is no confident call for the D gene. The nucleotides are TGCGCCAGCAGCCTCGACCCTCGGAGAGAGGGAGAGGATGGCTACACCTTC. Translated, it gives CASSLDPRREGEDGYTF.